This T cell receptor beta chain derives from a study of T cells in Graves' hyperthyroidism and ophthalmopathy (dated by TCRdb to the late 2010s). As for the study more broadly: Peripheral blood samples were taken at the time of initial diagnosis, prior to any treatment. A discovery cohort of approximately 100 patients, roughly 45 with Graves' ophthalmopathy and about 58 with stable Graves' hyperthyroidism, was used to find distinguishing TCR V-J signatures. Prospective prediction of ophthalmopathy was tested in an independent validation cohort of fewer than 20 hyperthyroidism patients and some 17 patients who later progressed to ophthalmopathy. For training and testing, the 95 to 100 patients in the discovery cohort were randomly divided in a 7:3 ratio. In addition, the study compared T-cell repertoires in thyroid tissue and in blood from roughly 6 Graves' hyperthyroidism patients. Following sampling, methimazole starting at 30 mg daily was given to hyperthyroidism patients, and high-dose intravenous methylprednisolone was given to ophthalmopathy patients. The paper describes TCR Vbeta CDR3 sequencing of 140 or so peripheral blood samples, made up of about 40 ophthalmopathy patients, some 80 hyperthyroidism patients and roughly 17 progressor patients.

Stable Graves' hyperthyroidism was defined as the absence of progression to ophthalmopathy over 18 months of follow-up. Hyperthyroidism patients were newly diagnosed, with disease duration under 2 months, and aged 18 to 65 years. Exclusion was applied to patients with uncontrolled infections, other autoimmune diseases, pregnancy or lactation. Diagnoses were based on clinical symptoms, serum thyroxine and TRAb, thyroid ultrasound and orbital computed tomography. Ficoll-Paque density gradient centrifugation was used to isolate PBMCs from around 9.1 ml of fresh peripheral blood. Total RNA was extracted with Trizol reagent, and quality was checked on an Agilent 2100 Bioanalyzer. As encoded in the germline V gene (reference sequence), CDR1 is DFQATT while CDR2 is SNEGSKA. Its CDR3 holds 14 amino acids, cysteine through phenylalanine. The read is trimmed to its CDR3 DNA, 42 bases read in frame from base 1. The V and J ends are trimmed by 1 base and 1 base, leaving 8 bases between them.

This clonotype was counted between two and nine times. No antigen is known for it. Per-base qualities were not stored, and no clone one base away is much larger. Broad study findings and their caveats: During validation, the model predicted progression to ophthalmopathy a median of about 5.9 months ahead of onset, with roughly 65% sensitivity and 72.22% specificity. No statistical method was used to set the sample size in advance, and investigators knew the group allocation. Ophthalmopathy was separated from stable hyperthyroidism by a 13 V-J signature model, with approximately 86% sensitivity and roughly 81% specificity obtained in cross-validation and 80%/75% obtained in testing. Blood samples also contained most of the expanded thyroid clonotypes (frequency above 0.001), which suggests that blood repertoires may reflect thyroid immune responses.

Amplification of TCR beta CDR3 regions was carried out from RNA transcripts. For the first round of RT-PCR on the TCR CDR3, the HTBI primer set was used together with the Qiagen OneStep RT-PCR kit. A second multiplex PCR round built the libraries, followed by size selection and purification. The libraries were sequenced on an Illumina HiSeq2000 using paired-end 100 bp reads. The study's own analysis went as follows. Raw data were processed with SOAPnuke, discarding reads with adapters, uncalled bases, mean Phred below 15, or no exact constant-primer or identifier match. COPE v1.2.5 was used to merge high-quality paired reads, and clonotypes were defined as unique nucleotide sequences. MiTCR v1.1 was used to align clonotypes to the IMGT TRBV, TRBD and TRBJ reference segments. Analysis was restricted to V-J combinations with a frequency above 0.0001, which covered about 99% of repertoires. A TCS score was defined as the ratio of F50 (clonal expansion) to E x V (chaos), with BLOSUM62-based TCRdist applied between CDR3 peptides within each V-J. Welch's t-statistics and random forest reduced around 520 V-J features to roughly 13, which were used in a naive Bayes classifier (R e1071). The raw public data were reprocessed by TCRdb itself: fastp quality trimming at Q25, MiXCR clonotype calling, in-frame beta chains only. Every entry covers one CDR3 protein and lists the most common genes and DNA from its rows. For this entry, the V and J calls and clone size follow TCRdb and not the study's own pipeline. The sample table records under 400,000 distinct CDR3 sequences; approximately 18% of these occur just once. The top ten constitute 49% of the sample.

Material for sequencing was blood. The sequence links TRBV20-1 to TRBJ1-5; the D segment cannot be called with confidence. This sequence was found in a woman aged 50 to 60 with Graves' hyperthyroidism. The bases are TGCAGTGCTAGAGTATCGTGGAGCAATCAGCCCCAGCATTTT. This yields the protein CSARVSWSNQPQHF.